The clone carrying this TCR beta chain was counted a single time. As yet, its antigen is unknown. Germline CDR1 and CDR2: SGHRS and YFSETQ. V lost 2 bases, J lost 3 bases, and 12 bases lay in between. The CDR3 covers 15 residues. These data belong to a study of post-analysis software for immune sequencing data. Study-level results: Controls' normalized Chao1 diversity significantly exceeded that of multiple sclerosis patients. F measure showed strong co-clustering of same-batch samples. TRBV5-6, TRBV5-1 and TRBV20-1 were among four or five TRBV segments more frequent in patients than controls.

Every TCR beta cDNA library bore unique molecular identifiers. TCRdb itself ran the PCR reads through MiXCR, one entry per CDR3 protein. The sample holds some 500,000 distinct CDR3 sequences; around 40% are singletons and the top ten take 9% to 13%. Sample: blood. The TCR originated in a girl aged 5 to 17 with multiple sclerosis. J is TRBJ1-5 and V is TRBV5-1; D gene unclear. This CDR3 reads CASSFAPGNNQPQHF. CDR3 DNA sequence: TGCGCCAGCAGCTTCGCCCCGGGTAACAATCAGCCCCAGCATTTT.